The entry below describes one T cell receptor (beta chain). Only a few counts were recorded for this clone. The antigen this receptor binds is unknown. No much larger clone exists at a distance of one base, and base qualities are not known. The CDR3 has 16 amino acids, counting the end cysteine and phenylalanine. The CDR3 DNA has 48 bases and is translated from base 1. Here V drops 4 bases and J drops 8 bases, and the junction holds 15 bases not matched to any gene. From a lookup of the germline V gene, CDR1 and CDR2 are KGHSH and LQKENI. The sample is drawn from a study of cytomegalovirus exposure and HLA in healthy donors listed by TCRdb under 2017. About the investigation overall: An earlier analysis of a few hundred of the donors reported about 260 Gb of sequence data and 95 million to 120 million unique TCR beta sequences obtained from about 179 million T cells. Using immunosequencing, the study profiled T cell repertoires from 666 subjects and related those repertoires to cytomegalovirus serostatus. The study was designed to test whether signatures of past pathogen exposure could be identified by cataloging public T cell receptors. Several DR-DQ haplotypes were treated as single units for association and clustering because of strong linkage in the cohort. Rather than using new phenotypic data, the later analysis identified candidate immune exposures from TCR beta sequences and from how often those sequences occurred across donors. In addition to the first cohort of 650 to 800 subjects, a separate validation cohort of around 110 different subjects was used. Of the 300 to 500 genotyped donors, 81% were placed in the genetic ancestry cluster associated with self-reported Caucasian donors. Both class I and class II loci were covered by HLA typing, at four-digit resolution. An earlier analysis of more than 450 of the donors used high-throughput TCR beta sequencing to judge whether each TCR beta V gene segment behaved as functional or pseudogenic. Approximately 300 gigabases of sequencing data and about 92 million unique TCR sequences made up an early release that covered 640 HLA-typed donors. The number of donors typed differed by locus, with 629-630 for A, B, C, DRB1 and DQB1, 522 for DQA1, nearly 610 for DPA1, and approximately 470 for DPB1. A later analysis re-examined previously published TCR beta repertoires from 610 or so donors and added high-resolution HLA genotyping to investigate patterns of TCR occurrence. High-throughput TCR immunosequencing, statistical association of individual TCRs with disease status, and machine learning were combined to predict cytomegalovirus infection status. Every discovery cohort repertoire had been produced on one sequencing platform. A later genetic analysis took genome-wide SNP genotypes for about three fifths of the 666 donors and used that subset as a discovery cohort. Among over 350 genotyped donors of the cohort, an average of 235,054 unique TCR beta nucleotide sequences were sequenced per donor, about a sixth of them non-productive. Alongside the repertoire data, information on donor age, sex, ethnicity and CMV serostatus was compiled.

The cohort was made up of 666 healthy bone marrow donors. All cohort members were sampled while nominally healthy, although unrecorded immune exposures were likely present. The donor tested CMV seronegative and was one of the 352 seronegative cohort members. Each donor provided a peripheral blood sample, and peripheral blood mononuclear cells were used for TCR beta sequencing. Genomic DNA was extracted from the blood cell samples with the Qiagen DNeasy Blood Extraction Kit. The library was generated by the immunoSEQ multiplex PCR assay. For the multiplex PCR, a mixture combining 60 forward primers for TCR Vbeta segments and 13 reverse primers for TCR Jbeta segments was used. The CDR3 region of rearranged TCR beta genes was amplified from genomic DNA with a multiplex PCR assay. The Illumina HiSeq System was used to sequence the amplified TCR beta libraries as 87-base-pair reads. In the authors' own workflow: In a later analysis, tens of millions of unique TCR beta chains were counted across the 650 to 750 repertoires, and around 11 million of these chains were shared by at least two donors. Raw reads were error-corrected and collapsed into unique sequences with a nearest-neighbor algorithm that merged closely related sequences to remove PCR and sequencing errors. CDR3 sequences were aligned to IMGT reference sequences to assign V, D and J gene segments. For a sequence to be retained, a match of at least six nucleotides to both a V gene segment and a J gene segment was required. Rearrangements were classified as productive when the CDR3 lacked stop codons and remained in frame with V and J, and all other rearrangements were classified as non-productive. CDR3 was defined by IMGT convention, running from the second conserved V-encoded cysteine to the conserved J-encoded phenylalanine. In an earlier analysis of more than 550 of the donors, sequences lacking an unambiguous match to a single V gene segment were excluded. An earlier analysis of approximately 590 of the donors called V segments functional above 56.7% productive rearrangements and segregating when the between-donor standard deviation exceeded 5%. A statistical classification framework was built to diagnose cytomegalovirus status from the catalog of TCR beta chain sequences. In a later analysis, TCR nucleotide sequences were compared against IMGT/GENE-DB human TR gene sequences so that V and J genes could be assigned. In a later analysis, CDR3 sequences and most-parsimonious VDJ recombination scenarios were assigned using the TCRdist pipeline. In a later analysis, each TCR beta chain was defined by its CDR3 amino acid sequence together with its V-gene family, and reads lacking a unique V-gene family were excluded. As a way to deal with suspected cross-contamination and a sequencing artifact, a later analysis dropped 592 nucleotide sequences that were highly shared and had low generation probability. A later analysis calculated a clonal expansion index for each public chain from normalized within-repertoire ranks of inferred template counts. In a later analysis, generation probabilities were computed with a VDJ recombination model fitted to out-of-frame rearrangements, and the resulting probabilities were checked against IGoR. A later analysis scored TCR-TCR, TCR-HLA and TCR-CMV co-occurrence with hypergeometric tests, applying a repertoire-size bias correction to TCR pairs. False discovery rates were estimated in a later analysis by permuting HLA or CMV assignments 20 times. A later analysis grouped co-occurring TCRs with DBSCAN, adding TCRdist sequence similarity when clustering within HLA-allele-positive subsets. Repertoires with fewer than 30,000 or more than 120,000 public chains, plus five repertoires with anomalous nucleotide sharing, were excluded from co-occurrence clustering. Here the immuneACCESS table is served through TCRdb, limited to in-frame sequences with V and J called. Missing clones are a known gap in these copies; in checked studies unresolved V genes cover under half, and the rest lacks a known reason. Clonal size and the V and J genes are those of that table, whereas D and trimming came from the DNA. This sample is represented by approximately 150,000 clones; around 80% of them were singletons. Clones ranked in the top ten supply over 0.95% of the sample.

Results and caveats for the whole study, not just this receptor: According to the authors, the approach could potentially be generalized to other disease states and immunological phenotypes. A cluster of highly shared sequence variants was judged likely to represent a technical artifact of the sequencing pipeline. In a later analysis, the rate of TCR association differed among HLA loci, with DRB1 alleles having the most associated TCRs and HLA-C alleles having the fewest. In a later analysis, HLA-associated TCR beta chains were found to be more clonally expanded and to have lower generation probabilities than equally common non-associated chains. Specific HLA alleles were associated with roughly 17,000 TCR beta sequences at a false discovery rate of 0.05 in a later analysis. Roughly uniform sequencing depth across donors was assumed in presence/absence analyses, although this assumption may not hold. In a later genetic analysis, a missense DCLRE1C variant was associated with V-gene and J-gene trimming of TCR beta chains, and the association was replicated in an independent cohort. Most TCR sequences were observed very rarely across donors, whereas some public TCRs were present in many individuals. According to a later genetic analysis, donors in an Asian-associated ancestry cluster had fewer N-insertions in productive TCRs than the approximately 670-donor mean. This cohort had only TCR beta chains sequenced, and the lack of alpha or paired-chain data limited which features could be detected. The study listed 164 TCR beta chains as associated with cytomegalovirus. Broadly in line with IMGT annotations, most TCR beta V segments showed up in productive rearrangements about 90% or about 30% of the time in an earlier analysis of 587 of the donors. According to a later analysis, parvovirus B19, influenza, CMV and Epstein-Barr virus appeared linked to several top co-occurrence clusters. Some IMGT-functional V segments, including TRBV6-2 and TRBV6-3, could not be distinguished by the 87-base-pair reads and were therefore excluded. In a later analysis, most CMV-associated TCR beta chains were found to appear HLA-restricted, with HLA associations seemingly driven largely by CMV exposure. A few of the identified cytomegalovirus-associated TCR beta chains were confirmed in vitro to be specific for cytomegalovirus antigens. Strong co-occurrence of HLA alleles, especially DR and DQ, made assigning TCR associations to individual alleles difficult. HLA typing was unavailable for some donors at each locus, so association tests used only the typed subset. The earlier analysis of a few hundred of the donors excluded roughly 16 rarely observed V segments, including chromosome 9 orphons, because counts were too low. For the cohort, immune exposure information was limited to CMV serostatus. A further reported finding was that TCR beta sequences accurately predicted the HLA-A and HLA-B alleles for most subjects in the first cohort. Cytomegalovirus status was reported to be diagnosed by the classifier with high specificity and sensitivity in both the original and validation cohorts. Linkage disequilibrium might explain the correlated functional status among segregating V segments, but an unknown experimental factor could not be excluded.

The V and J segments used are TRBV18 and TRBJ2-7, with 9 bases matching TRBD1. The sample consisted of PBMCs. The receptor was derived from a woman in her 40s in good health and CMV-seronegative. The CDR3 corresponds to CASSLEAGTGIRKQYF. The base sequence is TGTGCCAGCTCACTAGAAGCCGGGACAGGGATCCGGAAGCAGTACTTC.